The TCR beta chain under discussion was sequenced for a study of blood T cells in healthy people across ages. General study findings and limits: Per million T cells, the diversity of TCR beta decreased roughly linearly as age advanced.

Notes on this clonotype: Its cognate antigen is unknown.

With a J-beta primer mix and a sample-barcoded 5' primer, a second PCR ran about 7 to 12 cycles. Through a template-switch adaptor with 12 random nucleotides, each cDNA molecule received a tag. TCRdb redid the calling of the 5' RACE reads with MiXCR, one entry per CDR3 protein. Of about a million distinct CDR3 sequences listed, more than 30% are singletons. The specimen was blood. The sequence was collected from a man between 18 and 35 years old in good health.

Here the CDR3 reads CASSVDLGGNQPQHF. The CDR3 DNA follows: TGTGCCAGCAGCGTAGATCTGGGAGGCAATCAGCCCCAGCATTTT. The V call is TRBV9, the J call TRBJ1-5; D ambiguous. In germline, CDR1 is SGDLS, CDR2 YYNGEE. Between the trimmed V and J ends, which lost 0 bases and 2 bases, there was a span of 9 bases. The CDR3 sequence is 15 residues long.